This is a list of T cell receptor beta chains from one sample in a study of T cell responses to AZD1222 COVID-19 vaccine. TCRdb keeps only in-frame clones here, not all; method: immunoSEQ multiplex PCR. In the table there are some 100,000 clones, around 87% of which are singletons. The sample consisted of peripheral blood, taken 28 days after the second AZD1222 dose. Every receptor here comes from an adult who received the AZD1222 COVID-19 vaccine. The CDR3 runs from the conserved cysteine through the conserved F or W. Fields, in order: CDR3 DNA, CDR3 protein, clone size, J gene, D gene, CDR3 length, V gene. D genes are given only for firm matches. Clone size, where shown, is once, few, many, or a class for clones that have expanded.

CDR3 DNA: TGTGCCAGCAGCTTTACAGGGGTCTATGGCTACACCTTC
CDR3 protein: CASSFTGVYGYTF
clone size: NA
J gene: TRBJ1-2
D gene: TRBD1
CDR3 length: 13
V gene: TRBV7-2

CDR3 DNA: TGTGCCAGTAGTCTCACACAGGCTAACTATGGCTACACCTTC
CDR3 protein: CASSLTQANYGYTF
clone size: NA
J gene: TRBJ1-2
D gene: NA
CDR3 length: 14
V gene: TRBV19

CDR3 DNA: TGCGCCAGCAGCCAAGATTCTATGACATCCGGGGGGGGTGGCTACACCTTC
CDR3 protein: CASSQDSMTSGGGGYTF
clone size: few
J gene: TRBJ1-2
D gene: NA
CDR3 length: 17
V gene: TRBV4-1

CDR3 DNA: TGTGCCAGCAGCTTGAGACTAGCGGGAGCCAATGAGCAGTTCTTC
CDR3 protein: CASSLRLAGANEQFF
clone size: NA
J gene: TRBJ2-1
D gene: TRBD2
CDR3 length: 15
V gene: TRBV7-9

CDR3 DNA: TGCAGTGCTAGTGGGGGCGGTTCACCCCTCCACTTT
CDR3 protein: CSASGGGSPLHF
clone size: NA
J gene: TRBJ1-6
D gene: NA
CDR3 length: 12
V gene: TRBV20-1

CDR3 DNA: TGTGCCAGCAGCTTGGAGAAGAGAACCCAGCCCGCGGACAACTATGGCTACACCTTC
CDR3 protein: CASSLEKRTQPADNYGYTF
clone size: few
J gene: TRBJ1-2
D gene: NA
CDR3 length: 19
V gene: TRBV5-6

CDR3 DNA: TGTGCCAGCACTCCCACGAGCGGGTTAGGCTACAATGAGCAGTTCTTC
CDR3 protein: CASTPTSGLGYNEQFF
clone size: once
J gene: TRBJ2-1
D gene: NA
CDR3 length: 16
V gene: TRBV27

CDR3 DNA: TGTGCCATCAGTGAACGTGGGGGGGGCACAGATACGCAGTATTTT
CDR3 protein: CAISERGGGTDTQYF
clone size: NA
J gene: TRBJ2-3
D gene: TRBD2
CDR3 length: 15
V gene: TRBV10-3

CDR3 DNA: TGCGCCAGCAGCCACCCTAGCGGGGAGCAGTACTTC
CDR3 protein: CASSHPSGEQYF
clone size: NA
J gene: TRBJ2-7
D gene: TRBD2
CDR3 length: 12
V gene: TRBV4-1

CDR3 DNA: TGTGCCAGCAGCTCAACTACAGGGGCGGACACCATATATTTT
CDR3 protein: CASSSTTGADTIYF
clone size: NA
J gene: TRBJ1-3
D gene: TRBD1
CDR3 length: 14
V gene: TRBV7-9

CDR3 DNA: TGTGCCAGCAGCTTATTAGGGCGGGGGCAGTTCTTC
CDR3 protein: CASSLLGRGQFF
clone size: NA
J gene: TRBJ2-1
D gene: NA
CDR3 length: 12
V gene: TRBV7-8

CDR3 DNA: TGTGCCAGCAGCCAAACGACAGGGGGATTTAGTGAAAAACTGTTTTTT
CDR3 protein: CASSQTTGGFSEKLFF
clone size: NA
J gene: TRBJ1-4
D gene: TRBD1
CDR3 length: 16
V gene: TRBV11-2

CDR3 DNA: TGTGCCAGCAGCTTGCGGTACTACGAGCAGTACTTC
CDR3 protein: CASSLRYYEQYF
clone size: NA
J gene: TRBJ2-7
D gene: NA
CDR3 length: 12
V gene: TRBV5-6

CDR3 DNA: TGTGCCAGCAGTGAAGGGCCCAAGTATCCCACCATATATTTT
CDR3 protein: CASSEGPKYPTIYF
clone size: NA
J gene: TRBJ1-3
D gene: NA
CDR3 length: 14
V gene: TRBV6-1

CDR3 DNA: TGCGCCAGCAGCTTGGGGGACCCCATCGGGGAAGCTTTCTTT
CDR3 protein: CASSLGDPIGEAFF
clone size: NA
J gene: TRBJ1-1
D gene: NA
CDR3 length: 14
V gene: TRBV5-1

CDR3 DNA: TGCGCCAGCAGCTTTATTGGAGGACAGGTTGCAACTAATGAAAAACTGTTTTTT
CDR3 protein: CASSFIGGQVATNEKLFF
clone size: NA
J gene: TRBJ1-4
D gene: TRBD1
CDR3 length: 18
V gene: TRBV5-1

CDR3 DNA: TGTGCCAGCAGCCATGTTCCGTTGTTGGGGGGAGGTAATCAGCCCCAGCATTTT
CDR3 protein: CASSHVPLLGGGNQPQHF
clone size: NA
J gene: TRBJ1-5
D gene: NA
CDR3 length: 18
V gene: TRBV3-1/TRBV3-2

CDR3 DNA: TGCGCCAGCAGCTTCCTGGGCACTGAAGCTTTCTTT
CDR3 protein: CASSFLGTEAFF
clone size: NA
J gene: TRBJ1-1
D gene: NA
CDR3 length: 12
V gene: TRBV4-3

CDR3 DNA: TGTGCCACCAGTGATACTTGGAACACCGGGGAGCTGTTTTTT
CDR3 protein: CATSDTWNTGELFF
clone size: NA
J gene: TRBJ2-2
D gene: NA
CDR3 length: 14
V gene: TRBV24-1

CDR3 DNA: TGTGCCAGCAGCTTATCGCTATTGGCAGGAAGATCTTATGGCTACACCTTC
CDR3 protein: CASSLSLLAGRSYGYTF
clone size: NA
J gene: TRBJ1-2
D gene: NA
CDR3 length: 17
V gene: TRBV7-2

CDR3 DNA: TGTGCCAGCACCTCTAGGGGGGAGCTGTTTTTT
CDR3 protein: CASTSRGELFF
clone size: NA
J gene: TRBJ2-2
D gene: NA
CDR3 length: 11
V gene: TRBV7-9

CDR3 DNA: TGTGCCAGCAGCCGGGCCCCCGGTCAGCCCCAGCATTTT
CDR3 protein: CASSRAPGQPQHF
clone size: few
J gene: TRBJ1-5
D gene: NA
CDR3 length: 13
V gene: TRBV3-1/TRBV3-2

CDR3 DNA: TGTGCCACCAGTGATCGTAAGGGACAGGGAGGCACCGGGGAGCTGTTTTTT
CDR3 protein: CATSDRKGQGGTGELFF
clone size: NA
J gene: TRBJ2-2
D gene: TRBD1
CDR3 length: 17
V gene: TRBV24-1

CDR3 DNA: TGTGCCACCAGAATCTCGGGGGTGAACACTGAAGCTTTCTTT
CDR3 protein: CATRISGVNTEAFF
clone size: NA
J gene: TRBJ1-1
D gene: NA
CDR3 length: 14
V gene: TRBV15

CDR3 DNA: TGTGCCAGCAGCTTTAGTTACAGGCCCTTAGCCAAAAACATTCAGTACTTC
CDR3 protein: CASSFSYRPLAKNIQYF
clone size: NA
J gene: TRBJ2-4
D gene: NA
CDR3 length: 17
V gene: TRBV7-8